The clone carrying this TCR beta chain was observed a few times. The antigen remains unidentified. The data originate from a study of cytomegalovirus exposure and HLA in healthy donors. V lost 1 base and J 2 bases, leaving 19 bases between the germline ends. The CDR3 has 18 amino acids. Germline-derived CDR1 and CDR2 are SGHAT and FQNNGV. Study results and caveats: Common viral pathogens were later found to be apparently linked to several of the most significant clusters.

With 60 Vbeta and 13 Jbeta primers, the PCR was carried out. Assay: immunoSEQ multiplex PCR; the TCRdb copy retains only in-frame clones and omits some. This sample carries 150,000 to 200,000 clones, over 70% of them seen once, and the ten largest clones take 0.5% to 0.55%. This TCR was sampled from a woman aged 50 to 60 in good health and CMV-seronegative. The chain is built from TRBV11-2 and TRBJ2-3; D possibly corresponds to TRBD2 (6 bases). The material sequenced was PBMCs. CDR3 protein: CASSLGSYGGTSTDTQYF. CDR3 in DNA: TGTGCCAGCAGCTTAGGATCTTACGGAGGGACCTCCACAGATACGCAGTATTTT.